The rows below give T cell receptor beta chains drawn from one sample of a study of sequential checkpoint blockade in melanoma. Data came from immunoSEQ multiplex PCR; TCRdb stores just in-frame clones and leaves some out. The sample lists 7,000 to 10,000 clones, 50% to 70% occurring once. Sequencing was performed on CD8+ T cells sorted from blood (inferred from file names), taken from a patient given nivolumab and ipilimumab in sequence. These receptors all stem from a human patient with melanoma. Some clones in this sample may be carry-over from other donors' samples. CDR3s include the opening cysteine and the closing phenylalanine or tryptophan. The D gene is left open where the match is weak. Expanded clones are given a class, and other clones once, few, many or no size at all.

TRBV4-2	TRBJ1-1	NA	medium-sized	TGTGCCAGCAGCCACGGGGGGAGTACTGAAGCTTTCTTT	CASSHGGSTEAFF
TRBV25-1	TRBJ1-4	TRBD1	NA	TGTGCCAGCGGACAGGGGGCAAGGGAAAAACTGTTTTTT	CASGQGAREKLFF
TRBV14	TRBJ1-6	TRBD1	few	TGTGCCAGCAGCCCGGGACAGGGAAGTTCACCCCTCCACTTT	CASSPGQGSSPLHF
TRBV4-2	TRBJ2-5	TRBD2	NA	TGTGCCAGCAGCCAAGGCGGTCTTACTAGCGGGGGGCGCCTTCAAGAGACCCAGTACTTC	CASSQGGLTSGGRLQETQYF
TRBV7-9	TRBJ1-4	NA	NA	TGTGCCAGCAGCTCGCCCGCACGGGTCCTTAATGAAAAACTGTTTTTT	CASSSPARVLNEKLFF
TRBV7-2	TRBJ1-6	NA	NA	TGTGCCTGCCGCGCCGACTTCAATTCACCCCTCCACTTT	CACRADFNSPLHF
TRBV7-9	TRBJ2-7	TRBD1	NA	TGTGCCAGCAGCTCCCCGAGCCGGACAGGGGGCGGATACGAGCAGTACTTC	CASSSPSRTGGGYEQYF
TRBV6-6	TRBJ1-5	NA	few	TGTGCCAGCTTAGTTGGGGGAGGGCCCCAGCATTTT	CASLVGGGPQHF
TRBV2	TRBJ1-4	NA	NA	TGTGCCAGCCGGGGTAGCGAAAAACTGTTTTTT	CASRGSEKLFF
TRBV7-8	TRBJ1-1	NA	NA	TGTGCCAGCAGCCCTTTTGTTGTGAAGGGGATCACTGAAGCTTTCTTT	CASSPFVVKGITEAFF
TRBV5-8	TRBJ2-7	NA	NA	TGTGCCAGCAGCTTTAGCATCGACTACGAGCAGTACTTC	CASSFSIDYEQYF
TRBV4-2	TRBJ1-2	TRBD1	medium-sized	TGTGCCAGCAGCCCGGGACAGGGTGGAGGGTATGGCTACACCTTC	CASSPGQGGGYGYTF
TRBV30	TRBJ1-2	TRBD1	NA	TGTGCCTCCCAGACAGGGCCAAGCTTC	CASQTGPSF
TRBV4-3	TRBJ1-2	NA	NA	TGCGCCAGCAGCCAAGAAGGGGCGAACTCGGATGGCTACACCTTC	CASSQEGANSDGYTF
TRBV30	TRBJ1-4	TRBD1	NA	TGTGCCTGGAGGGACCAGGGGGCCTCTAATGAAAAACTGTTTTTT	CAWRDQGASNEKLFF
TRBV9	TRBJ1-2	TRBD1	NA	TGTGCCAGCAGCGCCTCACCGGGACAGGTGAACTATGGCTACACCTTC	CASSASPGQVNYGYTF
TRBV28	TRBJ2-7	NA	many	TGTGCCAGCAGTCTCCTCTACTACGAGCAGTACTTC	CASSLLYYEQYF
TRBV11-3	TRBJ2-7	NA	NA	TGTGCCAGCAGCTTAATAAGGGCCACGGGGTATTACGAGCAGTACTTC	CASSLIRATGYYEQYF
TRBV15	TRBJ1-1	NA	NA	TGTGCCACCAGCAGAGATAGGTCCCCCGACCGGGACACTGAAGCTTTCTTT	CATSRDRSPDRDTEAFF
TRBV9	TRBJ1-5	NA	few	TGTGCCAGCAGCGTGATGGGAGGGCCTCAGCCCCAGCATTTT	CASSVMGGPQPQHF
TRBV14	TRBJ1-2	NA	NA	TGTGCCAGCAGCCAAGGGGGGCAGTTAAGCTACACCTTC	CASSQGGQLSYTF
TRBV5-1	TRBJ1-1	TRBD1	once	TGCGCCAGCAGCTTGTTGGGACAGGGGGTTTTTTTGAACACTGAAGCTTTCTTT	CASSLLGQGVFLNTEAFF
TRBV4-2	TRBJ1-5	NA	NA	TGTGCCAGCAGCCAAGAACTTTTTGCCTTCAATCAGCCCCAGCATTTT	CASSQELFAFNQPQHF
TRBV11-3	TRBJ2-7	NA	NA	TGTGCCAGCAGCTTCTGGTCAACTGGTCGATACGAGCAGTACTTC	CASSFWSTGRYEQYF
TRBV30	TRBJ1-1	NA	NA	TGTGCCTGGAGTTACAGGAGATACACTGAAGCTTTCTTT	CAWSYRRYTEAFF
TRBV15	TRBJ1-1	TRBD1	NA	TGTGCCACCAGCAGAGATTGGGACAGGCCGAACACTGAAGCTTTCTTT	CATSRDWDRPNTEAFF
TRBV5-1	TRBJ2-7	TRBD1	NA	TGCGCCAGCAGCTTGTGGGGACAGGGTCTCTACGAGCAGTACTTC	CASSLWGQGLYEQYF
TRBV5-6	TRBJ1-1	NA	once	TGTGCCAGCAGTCACGGGAACACTGAAGCTTTCTTT	CASSHGNTEAFF
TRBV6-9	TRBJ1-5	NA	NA	TGTGCCAGCACTCCGTGGGGCCTCGACAATCAGCCCCAGCATTTT	CASTPWGLDNQPQHF
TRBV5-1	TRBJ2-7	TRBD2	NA	TGCGCCAGCAGCTTGAATAGCGGGTCCCCCTACGAGCAGTACTTC	CASSLNSGSPYEQYF
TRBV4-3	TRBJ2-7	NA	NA	TGCGCCAGCAGCCAAGTTTTAGCCACACCCTCCTACGAGCAGTACTTC	CASSQVLATPSYEQYF
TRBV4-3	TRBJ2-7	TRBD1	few	TGCGCCAGCAGCCAAGAAAGACAGGGATTGTCCTACGAGCAGTACTTC	CASSQERQGLSYEQYF
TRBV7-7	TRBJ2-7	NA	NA	TGTGCCAGCAGCGCGGGACCGAACTACGAGCAGTACTTC	CASSAGPNYEQYF
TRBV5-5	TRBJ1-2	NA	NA	TGTGCCAGCAGCTTACCTGATACTCCCCTTAACTATGGCTACACCTTC	CASSLPDTPLNYGYTF
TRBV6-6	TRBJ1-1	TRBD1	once	TGTGCCAGCAGTCCCCGGACAGGAGAGAACACTGAAGCTTTCTTT	CASSPRTGENTEAFF
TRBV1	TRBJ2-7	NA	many	TGCACCAGCAGCCTAAGGGGGCAGGGATCCTACGAGCAGTACTTC	CTSSLRGQGSYEQYF
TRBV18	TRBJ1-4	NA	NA	TGTGCCAGCTCACCAGGGAGGGTCACTAATGAAAAACTGTTTTTT	CASSPGRVTNEKLFF
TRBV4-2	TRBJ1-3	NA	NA	TGTGCCAGCAGCCAATTACAGGTTAGCTCTGGAAACACCATATATTTT	CASSQLQVSSGNTIYF